Shown below are 18 T cell receptor beta chains from a single sample sequenced in a study of cytomegalovirus exposure and HLA in healthy donors. Use of 60 Vbeta and 13 Jbeta primers characterized the PCR. Sequencing used immunoSEQ multiplex PCR; TCRdb keeps in-frame clones, though not all of them. The table has roughly 120,000 clones, 60% to 85% seen once. Sequenced input: PBMCs. The receptors were sampled from a man aged 45-65 years in good health and CMV-seronegative.

This clone occurred a few times. This chain uses TRBV4-2 with TRBJ2-5, with 15 bases fitting TRBD2. J was trimmed by 5 bases and V by 1 base; bases with no gene match: 5. This CDR3 comprises 17 residues. Germline-derived CDR1 and CDR2 are LGHNA and YNFKEQ. CDR3: CASSQGTSGGAGETQYF. The CDR3 bases are TGTGCCAGCAGCCAAGGGACTAGCGGGGGGGCGGGGGAGACCCAGTACTTC.

The table lists this clone with a few counts. The chain couples TRBV6-1 to TRBJ2-1; 7 bases agree with TRBD1. Germline trimming cut 3 bases from V and 15 bases from J; bases unmatched to any gene: 17. CDR1 and CDR2 from the germline V gene are MNHNS and SASEGT. The CDR3 has 15 residues. In DNA form, the CDR3 reads TGTGCCAGCAGTGATTATGGACGAGGGGGCCCGCAGGGGTTCTTC. Amino acids: CASSDYGRGGPQGFF.

CDR3 amino acids: CASSSTGNVQYEQYV. CDR3 bases: TGTGCCAGCAGTTCTACAGGGAACGTTCAGTACGAGCAGTACGTC. This chain uses TRBV7-8 with TRBJ2-7; TRBD1 might be the D (6 bases). The length of the CDR3 is 15 residues. Trimming took off 6 bases at V and 4 bases at J, with 19 bases between the two ends. Germline V CDR1 and CDR2: SGHVS, FQNEAQ.

There are a few counts of this clone. For the CDR3, the DNA is TGCGCCAGCAGCGTACGAGACAGGGCTGCCGGAGAGACCCAGTACTTC. Translation gives CASSVRDRAAGETQYF. V gene TRBV5-1 combines with J gene TRBJ2-5; TRBD1 matches at 7 bases. Unmatched junction bases numbered 13, after V lost 4 bases and J lost 4 bases. CDR1 is SGHRS, CDR2 YFSETQ, per germline. The CDR3 has 16 amino acids.

The chain employs TRBV27 and TRBJ2-6, with D possibly being TRBD2 (6 bases). V was trimmed by 5 bases and J by 0 bases, leaving 20 bases between them. The CDR3 contains 19 residues. CDR1 and CDR2 (germline): MNHEY, SMNVEV (reference sequence). The CDR3 protein is CASSPRAHGSISGANVLTF. The CDR3, as DNA: TGTGCCAGCAGTCCACGGGCACACGGGAGCATCTCTGGGGCCAACGTCCTGACTTTC.

The rearrangement uses TRBV25-1 and TRBJ2-3; tentatively, D is TRBD1 (6 bases). Germline V gene lookup returns CDR1 MGHDK and CDR2 SYGVNS. This CDR3 is built from 15 residues. Between the trimmed V and J ends, which lost 0 bases and 2 bases, there was a span of 9 bases. CDR3 amino acids: CASSEYSGDTDTQYF. The DNA for the CDR3 is TGTGCCAGCAGTGAATATTCAGGGGACACAGATACGCAGTATTTT.

The chain joins TRBV9 to TRBJ2-5; D is possibly TRBD1 (6 bases). From germline, CDR1 is SGDLS and CDR2 YYNGEE. With 4 bases removed from V and 2 bases from J, the gap between germline ends came to 15 bases. This CDR3 is built from 15 residues. CDR3 nucleotides: TGTGCCAGCAGCCCCCCCGGGACACAGCAAGAGACCCAGTACTTC. This translates into CASSPPGTQQETQYF.

V is TRBV4-3 and J is TRBJ1-1; D might be TRBD1 (5 bases). The V end was cut by 0 bases, the J end by 4 bases, with 12 bases between. This CDR3 comprises 15 residues. CDR1 and CDR2 (germline): LGHNA, YSLEER. The DNA of the CDR3 is TGCGCCAGCAGCCAAGACAGGGAATTAGGCACTGAAGCTTTCTTT. Translated: CASSQDRELGTEAFF.

V usage is TRBV9 and J usage is TRBJ1-6; 8 bases are shared with TRBD1. The germline V gene has CDR1 SGDLS and CDR2 YYNGEE. This CDR3 comprises 16 residues. The V segment lost 4 bases and the J segment 10 bases; nucleotides outside the gene matches: 13. The CDR3 is CASSPHPDRVGSPLHF. CDR3 DNA sequence: TGTGCCAGCAGCCCCCACCCGGACAGGGTTGGATCACCCCTCCACTTT.

The V gene is TRBV4-1, the J gene TRBJ2-1; 13 positions match TRBD2. This CDR3 spans 20 amino acids. V was pared by 4 bases and J by 0 bases, with 12 bases of the junction left unmatched. Per germline, CDR1 MGHRA and CDR2 YSYEKL. In nucleotides, the CDR3 is TGCGCCAGCAGCCTCCCAAACGGACTAGCGGGGGACACCTCCTACAATGAGCAGTTCTTC. Translated: CASSLPNGLAGDTSYNEQFF.

The CDR3 region is CASSQGPGETQYF. The CDR3 bases are TGCGCCAGCAGCCAAGGACCGGGAGAGACCCAGTACTTC. The chain has TRBV4-3 and TRBJ2-5; D remains ambiguous. The CDR3 is 13 residues long. The germline CDR1 and CDR2 sequences are LGHNA and YSLEER. V shed 1 base and J shed 4 bases, with 7 bases lying between them.

The V and J genes are TRBV5-1 and TRBJ1-4; D is perhaps TRBD1 (5 bases). V dropped 1 base and J dropped 5 bases, with 12 bases sitting between them. The CDR3 runs 15 residues. Germline CDR1 is SGHRS and CDR2 is YFSETQ. The chain's CDR3 is CASSLSTGPNEKLFF. CDR3 sequence (DNA): TGCGCCAGCAGCTTGTCTACAGGACCCAATGAAAAACTGTTTTTT.

This chain links TRBV4-1 with TRBJ1-5, with 9 nucleotides matching TRBD1. The CDR3 runs to 14 residues. Trimming took 5 bases from V and 4 from J; bases not matched to a gene: 3. The germline CDR1 and CDR2 sequences are MGHRA and YSYEKL. The CDR3 DNA is TGCGCCAGCAGCTTACAGGGGGCGAATCAGCCCCAGCATTTT. Amino acid sequence: CASSLQGANQPQHF.

The chain employs TRBV6-6 and TRBJ2-1; D unclear. Trimming took off 6 bases at V and 6 bases at J, with 21 bases between the two ends. In germline, CDR1 is MNHNY, CDR2 SVGAGI (reference sequence). The length of the CDR3 is 16 residues. The CDR3 DNA sequence: TGTGCCAGCAGCTCCCTTCGTGCCCAGTTCCCCAATGAGCAGTTCTTC. Encoded protein: CASSSLRAQFPNEQFF.

This rearrangement joins TRBV18 to TRBJ1-1; TRBD1 is a possible D gene (6 bases). The V and J ends lost 6 bases and 3 bases respectively, with 14 bases between them. Germline lookup yields CDR1 KGHSH and CDR2 LQKENI. This CDR3 spans 14 amino acids. The CDR3 DNA reads as TGTGCCAGCTCCCCCAGTAGGGGGTACACTGAAGCTTTCTTT. Amino acid sequence: CASSPSRGYTEAFF.

V gene TRBV30 combines with J gene TRBJ2-2, with D perhaps matching TRBD2 (5 bases). The CDR3 is 13 residues long. In germline, CDR1 is GTSNPN, CDR2 SVGIG (reference sequence). Trimming stripped 4 bases from V and 6 bases from J, with 12 bases between. The CDR3 DNA reads as TGTGCCTGGACCCATAGGACTTCCGGGGAGCTGTTTTTT. It codes for CAWTHRTSGELFF.

The J gene is TRBJ1-1, the V gene TRBV7-9; tentative D call: TRBD1 (6 bases). This CDR3 comprises 15 residues. V shed 0 bases and J shed 6 bases, with 14 bases lying between them. Germline loops: CDR1 SEHNR, CDR2 FQNEAQ (reference sequence). The CDR3 nucleotides read TGTGCCAGCAGCTTAGCTGCGGGGGCGTCCGCTGAAGCTTTCTTT. Translation gives CASSLAAGASAEAFF.

The V and J genes are TRBV2 and TRBJ2-2, with 12 bases matching TRBD2. J lost 6 bases, V lost 2 bases, and 4 bases had no gene match. From germline, CDR1 is SNHLY and CDR2 FYNNEI. The CDR3 runs to 16 residues. The CDR3 sequence is CASSELLAGGPGELFF. CDR3 coding DNA: TGTGCCAGCAGTGAATTACTAGCGGGGGGTCCCGGGGAGCTGTTTTTT. Complete variable domain (other parts from reference TRBV2 and TRBJ2-2): EPEVTQTPSHQVTQMGQEVILRCVPISNHLYFYWYRQILGQKVEFLVSFYNNEISEKSEIFDDQFSVERPDGSNFTLKIRSTKLEDSAMYFCASSELLAGGPGELFFGEGSRLTVL.